This entry is about one T cell receptor beta chain. Profiling relied on immunoSEQ multiplex PCR, and the TCRdb table lists in-frame clones only, not all of them. The data hold about 45,000 clones, with around 89% observed a single time. The record originates from a study of blood T cell repertoires in COVID-19. Germline V CDR1 and CDR2: MNHEY, SVGEGT. V gave up 2 bases and J gave up 8 bases, with 9 bases separating them. This CDR3 comprises 13 residues. Sequencing was done on a sample of peripheral blood. The sequence was obtained from a human donor in a cohort sampled during active COVID-19. The chain carries TRBV6-2 or TRBV6-3 and TRBJ2-2; tentatively, D is TRBD2 (5 bases). This chain's CDR3 is CASSYVGVGELFF. Written as DNA, the CDR3 is TGTGCCAGCAGTTACGTCGGGGTTGGGGAGCTGTTTTTT.